This record looks at one TCR beta chain sequence and its context. No antigen is known for it. This sample is drawn from a study of T cell responses to AZD1222 COVID-19 vaccine. Study-wide results and limits: Only six or seven AZD1222 recipients were seropositive at baseline. CD4 TCRs covered the whole spike, strongest at regions 160-218 and 743-854. The sample set comprised mostly white British donors with more females, and clonal diversity was possibly underestimated. With two AZD1222 doses given, Spike-specific TCR breadth and depth both rose.

Measured with immunoSEQ multiplex PCR; TCRdb has only the in-frame clones, and not every one. This sample has around 210,000 clones, with about 94% found just once. The sequence came from an adult who received the MenACWY meningococcal vaccine as a control. The specimen comprised peripheral blood, sampled 28 days after the second dose of the MenACWY control vaccine.

As DNA, the CDR3 is TGTGCCAGTACCCCTCGTAGGACTAGCGGGATTAATGAGCAGTTCTTC. As protein: CASTPRRTSGINEQFF. V usage is TRBV19 and J usage is TRBJ2-1; 12 nucleotides match TRBD2. The V segment lost 7 bases and the J segment 7 bases; nucleotides outside the gene matches: 11. Germline V lookup: CDR1 LNHDA, CDR2 SQIVND (reference sequence). The CDR3 contains 16 residues.